Below, 27 T cell receptor beta chains from the same sample are listed, as sequenced in a study of blood T cell repertoires in COVID-19. Profiled with immunoSEQ multiplex PCR; TCRdb holds only in-frame clones, not every one. The sample shows 200,000 to 250,000 clones, about four fifths of them seen only once. Sequencing input: peripheral blood. The receptors originated from a young man who had recovered from COVID-19.

This clone showed up just once. The genes are TRBV4-1 and TRBJ2-7; TRBD1 might be the D (6 bases). The CDR3 contains 15 residues. V dropped 0 bases and J dropped 2 bases, with 11 bases sitting between them. The germline V gene has CDR1 MGHRA and CDR2 YSYEKL. The CDR3 coding sequence is TGCGCCAGCAGCCAAGATAGGGGGTTCGCCTACGAGCAGTACTTC. Translation: CASSQDRGFAYEQYF.

V and J are TRBV3-1 (or the pseudogene TRBV3-2) and TRBJ1-2, with 7 bases aligning to TRBD1. Losses at the gene ends were 1 base for V and 2 bases for J; bases not matched to a gene: 4. This CDR3 contains 15 residues. Germline CDR1 LGHDT, CDR2 YNNKEL (reference sequence). The CDR3 nucleotides are TGTGCCAGCAGCCAAGTGGGGACAGTCAACTATGGCTACACCTTC. Its protein product is CASSQVGTVNYGYTF.

The rearrangement uses TRBV6-6 and TRBJ2-7, with TRBD2 matching over 7 bases. CDR1 and CDR2 from the germline V gene are MNHNY and SVGAGI (reference sequence). This CDR3 region has 14 residues. J was trimmed by 0 bases and V by 6 bases; bases with no gene match: 5. This CDR3 reads CASSKAGFSYEQYF. In DNA, the CDR3 is TGTGCCAGCAGCAAAGCGGGGTTCTCCTACGAGCAGTACTTC.

The V gene is TRBV18, the J gene TRBJ1-1; TRBD1 might be the D (5 bases). The V gene's germline CDR1 is KGHSH and CDR2 LQKENI. V dropped 2 bases and J dropped 5 bases, with 12 bases sitting between them. The CDR3 is 14 residues long. CDR3 nucleotides: TGTGCCAGCTCACCAGGGGCAGGGAAGACTGAAGCTTTCTTT. This gives the protein CASSPGAGKTEAFF.

The rearrangement joins TRBV12-5 to TRBJ2-7; 11 nucleotides match TRBD1. The germline CDR1 and CDR2 sequences are LGHNT and FRNRAP. Losses at the gene ends were 6 bases for V and 4 bases for J; bases not matched to a gene: 8. CDR3 length: 15 residues. The CDR3 sequence: CASGGSGTGGYEQYF. CDR3 nucleotides: TGTGCTAGTGGAGGTTCCGGGACAGGGGGGTACGAGCAGTACTTC. The full variable domain, completed using reference TRBV12-5 and TRBJ2-7, is DARVTQTPRHKVTEMGQEVTMRCQPILGHNTVFWYRQTMMQGLELLAYFRNRAPLDDSGMPKDRFSAEMPDATLATLKIQPSEPRDSAVYFCASGGSGTGGYEQYFGPGTRLTVT.

CDR3 sequence (DNA): TGTGTCAGAAGCGAGAGCGGGGAACCGTACAATGAGCAGTTCTTC. Translating it yields CVRSESGEPYNEQFF. The chain recombines TRBV7-5 with TRBJ2-1; TRBD2, the D gene given by the table, was not confirmed from the DNA. TRBV7-5 is a pseudogene segment. This CDR3 contains 15 residues.

This clone showed up just once. V usage is TRBV2 and J usage is TRBJ1-5; TRBD1 matches 12 bases. The CDR3 is 15 amino acids. The germline gives CDR1 SNHLY, CDR2 FYNNEI. The trim removed 6 bases at V and 7 bases at J, leaving 7 bases unmatched. CDR3 nucleotides: TGTGCCAGCAGGAGGGACAGGGGGCGAGGCCAGCCCCAGCATTTT. Translated, it gives CASRRDRGRGQPQHF.

For the CDR3, the DNA is TGTGCCAGCAGCCAGACAGGGAGGAGTAACTATGGCTACACCTTC. Encoded protein: CASSQTGRSNYGYTF. The J gene is TRBJ1-2, the V gene TRBV3-1 (or the pseudogene TRBV3-2); TRBD1 matches 7 bases. Trimming cost V 3 bases and J 1 base; bases outside gene matches: 5. Germline loops: CDR1 LGHDT, CDR2 YNNKEL (reference sequence). CDR3 length: 15 amino acids.

The gene calls are TRBV18 and TRBJ2-3, with a tentative D call TRBD1 (5 bases). Trimming removed 1 base from V and 3 bases from J, with 14 bases in between. The CDR3 runs to 16 residues. The germline CDR1 and CDR2 sequences are KGHSH and LQKENI. CDR3 in DNA: TGTGCCAGCTCACCACTCAGCAGGGCCCTTACAGATACGCAGTATTTT. Its translation is CASSPLSRALTDTQYF.

The V gene is TRBV2, the J gene TRBJ1-2, with D uncertain. CDR1 is SNHLY, CDR2 FYNNEI, per germline. Trimming left V 7 bases short and J 3 bases short, with 18 bases between. The CDR3 extends over 15 amino acids. DNA of the CDR3: TGTGCCAGCATGGAAGCAAGCGGATTAGACTATGGCTACACCTTC. It yields the protein CASMEASGLDYGYTF.

This clone has a handful of counts. V usage is TRBV19 and J usage is TRBJ2-7; 8 positions match TRBD1. The CDR3 length is 15 residues. Germline V CDR1 and CDR2: LNHDA, SQIVND (reference sequence). J was trimmed by 3 bases and V by 5 bases; bases with no gene match: 9. CDR3 amino acids: CASSHPGDRSYEQYV. CDR3 bases: TGTGCCAGTAGTCACCCTGGGGACAGGAGCTACGAGCAGTACGTC.

As DNA, the CDR3 is TGTGCCAGCAGTGAAAGGGGATACGAGCAGTACTTC. Protein sequence: CASSERGYEQYF. This chain joins TRBV2 and TRBJ2-7; D possibly corresponds to TRBD1 (5 bases). The CDR3 covers 12 residues. Germline lookup yields CDR1 SNHLY and CDR2 FYNNEI. The ends were cut back, 2 bases at V and 4 bases at J, with 6 bases in the middle. Complete variable domain (other parts from reference TRBV2 and TRBJ2-7): EPEVTQTPSHQVTQMGQEVILRCVPISNHLYFYWYRQILGQKVEFLVSFYNNEISEKSEIFDDQFSVERPDGSNFTLKIRSTKLEDSAMYFCASSERGYEQYFGPGTRLTVT.

V is TRBV28 and J is TRBJ1-1; 7 bases match TRBD1. After removal of 6 bases from V and 8 bases from J, the junction contained 6 bases not matched to a gene. Germline V gene data show CDR1 as MDHEN and CDR2 as SYDVKM. The CDR3 loop spans 12 amino acids. CDR3 residues: CASRPGQPEAFF. In DNA, the CDR3 is TGTGCCAGCAGACCGGGACAGCCAGAAGCTTTCTTT.

This clone is labeled medium-sized. The chain has TRBV2 and TRBJ2-7; the D gene is possibly TRBD1 (6 bases). Germline CDR1 reads SNHLY; CDR2 reads FYNNEI. Trimming shortened V by 3 bases and J by 7 bases, and 19 bases separated the two germline ends. The CDR3 extends over 15 amino acids. The CDR3 is CASSEGAGVYWEQYF. For the CDR3, the DNA is TGTGCCAGCAGTGAGGGGGCAGGAGTCTACTGGGAGCAGTACTTC.

In its sample, this clone was seen once. J is TRBJ1-2 and V is TRBV9, with 10 bases identical to TRBD1. Germline loops: CDR1 SGDLS, CDR2 YYNGEE. J gave up 4 bases and V 0 bases, and 9 bases lay outside the gene matches. The CDR3 consists of 17 residues. In DNA, the CDR3 is TGTGCCAGCAGCGTAGCTGCTGCAGGGACAGGGGCCTATGGCTACACCTTC. Translating it yields CASSVAAAGTGAYGYTF.

The gene calls are TRBV28 and TRBJ1-4; D uncertain. Germline values: CDR1 MDHEN, CDR2 SYDVKM. With 5 bases removed from V and 4 bases from J, the gap between germline ends came to 14 bases. There are 15 residues in the CDR3. Here the CDR3 reads CASSRGLNHNEKLFF. The CDR3 nucleotides read TGTGCCAGCAGTCGCGGACTGAACCATAATGAAAAACTGTTTTTT.

This clone came up once. The chain employs TRBV10-3 and TRBJ2-3; 7 bases align to TRBD1. The CDR3 spans 12 residues. The trim removed 4 bases at V and 5 bases at J, leaving 0 bases unmatched. Germline-derived CDR1 and CDR2 are ENHRY and SYGVKD. CDR3 DNA: TGTGCCATCAGTGGACAGGGAGATACGCAGTATTTT. This sequence encodes CAISGQGDTQYF.

The chain combines TRBV5-6 with TRBJ2-1; 10 bases are shared with TRBD2. The V gene's germline CDR1 is SGHDT and CDR2 YYEEEE. V dropped 4 bases and J dropped 5; count of bases not matched to a gene: 6. The CDR3 consists of 15 residues. The CDR3, as DNA: TGTGCCAGCAGCGCAGCGGGGGGGCTTGACAATGAGCAGTTCTTC. The encoded protein is CASSAAGGLDNEQFF.

The chain couples TRBV18 to TRBJ2-4; 7 positions match TRBD1. This CDR3 comprises 14 residues. Germline V gene data show CDR1 as KGHSH and CDR2 as LQKENI. The ends lost 0 bases at V and 4 bases at J; junction bases unmatched: 0. The CDR3 is CASSPPGQKNIQYF. Written as DNA, the CDR3 is TGTGCCAGCTCACCACCGGGACAGAAAAACATTCAGTACTTC.

The chain links TRBV19 to TRBJ1-5; no clear D gene. V dropped 6 bases and J dropped 2 bases, with 20 bases sitting between them. The germline CDR1 and CDR2 sequences are LNHDA and SQIVND (reference sequence). This CDR3 comprises 17 residues. The CDR3 coding sequence is TGTGCCAGTAGAGTTGGCGAGGGTTACTTGGGCAATCAGCCCCAGCATTTT. This translates into CASRVGEGYLGNQPQHF.

V usage is TRBV27 and J usage is TRBJ2-7; 7 bases agree with TRBD1. The CDR3 consists of 17 residues. V shed 2 bases and J 2 bases; nucleotides not matched to a gene: 12. CDR1 is MNHEY and CDR2 is SMNVEV in the germline V gene (reference sequence). This CDR3 reads CASSLAVGTAPTYEQYF. DNA of the CDR3: TGTGCCAGCAGTTTAGCGGTCGGGACAGCCCCTACCTACGAGCAGTACTTC.

The rearrangement links TRBV2 to TRBJ2-2; D unclear. The CDR3 runs to 13 residues. Germline V gene lookup returns CDR1 SNHLY and CDR2 FYNNEI. Trimming shortened V by 6 bases and J by 6 bases, and 11 bases separated the two germline ends. The CDR3 spells CASRSSGAGELFF. Written as DNA, the CDR3 is TGTGCCAGCAGATCTTCTGGAGCCGGGGAGCTGTTTTTT.

The rearrangement joins TRBV29-1 to TRBJ2-7; no clear D. CDR3 length: 11 residues. V shed 5 bases and J shed 6 bases, with 11 bases lying between them. The germline V gene encodes CDR1 SQVTM and CDR2 ANQGSEA. This CDR3 reads CSVLIRGEQYV. The DNA for the CDR3 is TGCAGCGTTCTTATCCGCGGCGAGCAGTACGTC.

The V call is TRBV19, the J call TRBJ1-1; TRBD1 agrees at 9 bases. V lost 9 bases and J lost 4; bases outside the gene matches: 6. The CDR3 sequence is 13 residues long. Germline lookup yields CDR1 LNHDA and CDR2 SQIVND (reference sequence). The CDR3 region has the DNA TGTGCCAGCACAGGGGGCGCAGGCACTGAAGCTTTCTTT. Its translation is CASTGGAGTEAFF.

This chain joins TRBV6-5 and TRBJ2-7; 8 positions match TRBD2. This CDR3 region has 13 residues. From germline, CDR1 is MNHEY and CDR2 SVGAGI. V lost 8 bases and J lost 7; bases outside the gene matches: 10. CDR3 bases: TGTGCCAGCTCCAACGGGGGGGCCGGAGAGCAGTACTTC. Its translation is CASSNGGAGEQYF.

The CDR3 sequence is CASSFYSNQPQHF. DNA of the CDR3: TGTGCCAGCAGTTTTTATAGCAATCAGCCCCAGCATTTT. The chain links TRBV12-3 or TRBV12-4 to TRBJ1-5; no clear D. V was shortened by 3 bases and J by 0 bases, with 3 bases between the two germline ends. The CDR3 extends over 13 amino acids.

The chain links TRBV4-1 to TRBJ2-3; 7 bases map to TRBD2. The CDR3 spans 16 residues. Germline V gene sequence: CDR1 MGHRA, CDR2 YSYEKL. V lost 1 base, J lost 6 bases, and 10 bases stayed unmatched. The CDR3 bases are TGCGCCAGCAGCCAAGTAGAAGTAACGGGGGGTGATACGCAGTATTTT. Translated, it gives CASSQVEVTGGDTQYF.